These 2 T cell receptor beta chains were sequenced from one sample in a study of blood T cell repertoires in COVID-19. Method: immunoSEQ multiplex PCR; TCRdb's copy keeps in-frame clones and lacks some. The table lists approximately 100,000 clones, roughly 86% of them singletons, with under 14% in the top ten. The sample comprised peripheral blood. Source of these receptors: a woman younger than 45 with acute or convalescent COVID-19.

The chain joins TRBV24-1 to TRBJ2-3; possible D gene TRBD1, 6 bases. The germline V gene has CDR1 KGHDR and CDR2 SFDVKD. The CDR3 contains 15 residues. Trimming shortened V by 9 bases and J by 3 bases, and 18 bases separated the two germline ends. This CDR3 is CATSPTGPRTDTQYF. Written as DNA, the CDR3 is TGTGCCACCTCCCCGACAGGCCCACGGACAGATACGCAGTATTTT.

This clone is a singleton in its sample. The genes are TRBV10-3 and TRBJ1-4; perhaps TRBD1 as D (5 bases). The CDR3 sequence is 13 residues long. V lost 5 bases and J lost 8, with 12 bases in between. In germline, CDR1 is ENHRY, CDR2 SYGVKD. CDR3 nucleotides: TGTGCCATCAGTATGGGGCGAGGAGAAAAACTGTTTTTT. This encodes CAISMGRGEKLFF.